Shown below are 11 T cell receptor beta chains from a single sample sequenced in a study of cytomegalovirus exposure and HLA in healthy donors. This PCR relied on a set of 60 Vbeta primers and 13 Jbeta primers. Repertoires were generated with immunoSEQ multiplex PCR, while TCRdb's copy carries only in-frame clones and drops some. The sample yields about 140,000 clones, 73% seen once. The sequencing sample was made of PBMCs. The receptors originated from a human donor in good health.

The CDR3 nucleotides read TGTGCCAGCAGCTTTGGGGGGATCAACTATGGCTACACCTTC. Amino acids: CASSFGGINYGYTF. V is TRBV5-4 and J is TRBJ1-2, with a weak D call TRBD1 (5 bases). This CDR3 region has 14 residues. Germline CDR1 SGHNT, CDR2 YYREEE (reference sequence). V was cut by 2 bases and J by 2 bases, with 10 bases left in between.

This sequence joins TRBV28 and TRBJ1-5; D unclear. The CDR3 sequence is 14 residues long. With 6 bases removed from V and 7 bases from J, the gap between germline ends came to 16 bases. The germline CDR1 and CDR2 sequences are MDHEN and SYDVKM. The CDR3 spells CASRSVREVQPQHF. Here the CDR3 DNA reads TGTGCCAGCAGAAGTGTCCGAGAGGTACAGCCCCAGCATTTT.

The chain links TRBV2 to TRBJ1-1; a weak D match, TRBD1 (5 bases). Germline-derived CDR1 and CDR2 are SNHLY and FYNNEI. This CDR3 region has 13 residues. V lost 0 bases to trimming and J lost 7 bases, with 9 bases between them. The DNA of the CDR3 is TGTGCCAGCAGTGAAGCGCAGGGATATGAAGCTTTCTTT. It specifies CASSEAQGYEAFF.

The V call is TRBV9, the J call TRBJ1-2; D remains unclear. The CDR3 covers 13 residues. V was pared by 2 bases and J by 1 base, with 6 bases between. Germline V gene sequence: CDR1 SGDLS, CDR2 YYNGEE. CDR3 sequence: CASSVDNNYGYTF. CDR3 coding DNA: TGTGCCAGCAGCGTTGACAATAACTATGGCTACACCTTC.

This clone was observed once. This rearrangement joins TRBV11-2 to TRBJ2-1; no clear D. V was pared by 2 bases and J by 12 bases, with 11 bases between. There are 12 residues in the CDR3. CDR1 and CDR2 (germline): SGHAT, FQNNGV. Written as DNA, the CDR3 is TGTGCCAGCAGCTTAAATCCAGCGAGGCAGTTCTTC. It specifies CASSLNPARQFF.

V and J are TRBV29-1 and TRBJ2-6, with a possible D match to TRBD2 (6 bases). The CDR3 is 18 residues long. Germline values: CDR1 SQVTM, CDR2 ANQGSEA. For the CDR3, the DNA is TGCGCCATCAATACTGGCGGGGTTCCCGGCTCTGGGGCCAACGTCCTGACTTTC. This gives the protein CAINTGGVPGSGANVLTF.

This chain joins TRBV2 and TRBJ2-5; 7 bases are a match to TRBD1. V was clipped by 6 bases and J by 2 bases; unmatched bases: 12. The CDR3 contains 16 residues. Looked up from germline, CDR1 is SNHLY and CDR2 is FYNNEI. The CDR3 protein is CASRKRQGRGQETQYF. CDR3 DNA: TGTGCCAGCAGAAAGAGACAGGGAAGGGGACAAGAGACCCAGTACTTC.

The DNA for the CDR3 is TGTGCCAGCGGGGGGACAGGGGATTTGGCTTTCTTT. Its translation is CASGGTGDLAFF. The genes are TRBV9 and TRBJ1-1; 10 bases line up with TRBD1. V was pared by 7 bases and J by 11 bases, with 8 bases of the junction left unmatched. Germline CDR1 is SGDLS and CDR2 is YYNGEE. CDR3 length: 12 amino acids.

The V and J genes are TRBV2 and TRBJ1-2; 7 positions agree with TRBD1. CDR1 SNHLY and CDR2 FYNNEI come from the germline V gene. The CDR3 totals 12 residues. J lost 7 bases, V lost 9 bases, and 8 bases had no gene match. Written as DNA, the CDR3 is TGTGCCAGTAATAGGGGGCCAGGTGGCTACACCTTC. Translated, it gives CASNRGPGGYTF.

The CDR3: CASTIPGRGPTSYEQYF. The DNA for the CDR3 is TGTGCCAGCACAATCCCCGGGCGGGGACCTACCTCTTACGAGCAGTACTTC. The chain couples TRBV28 to TRBJ2-7; possible D gene TRBD2, 6 bases. The V and J ends lost 7 bases and 4 bases respectively, with 26 bases between them. CDR1 MDHEN and CDR2 SYDVKM come from the germline V gene. The CDR3 spans 17 residues.

This chain links TRBV6-1 with TRBJ2-7; D gene unclear. The germline V and J ends were trimmed by 6 bases and 3 bases, with 12 bases remaining between them. Germline V lookup: CDR1 MNHNS, CDR2 SASEGT. CDR3 length: 13 amino acids. The CDR3 reads CASRRLDLYEQYF. As DNA, the CDR3 is TGTGCCAGCAGGCGGCTAGATCTCTACGAGCAGTACTTC.